This T cell receptor (beta chain) was recorded in a study of T cell clusters in autoimmune cytopenias. Germline V CDR1 and CDR2: SGHTA, FQGNSA. The CDR3 extends over 15 amino acids. Study-level points and caveats: Physiological T cell clusters of healthy donors were apparently absent in primary autoimmune cytopenia patients.

TRB was amplified from roughly 250 ng of peripheral blood genomic DNA per sample. Concerning this clonotype: No antigen is known for it.

TRB rearrangements were amplified by touch-down multiplex PCR with mixed TRB-A/B primers. TCRdb re-called the multiplex PCR reads and gives one entry per CDR3 protein, without DNA. In all, the sample yields roughly 4,200 distinct CDR3 sequences. The sample was also reused in another study, on T cell repertoires in aging, cancer and after chemotherapy.

This chain joins TRBV7-2 and TRBJ1-2. The receptor was isolated from a human donor in good health. Specimen: peripheral blood. The chain's CDR3 is CASSHLSEFNYGYTF.